This T cell receptor beta chain was identified in a study of blood T cell dynamics during melanoma immunotherapy. Losses at the gene ends were 5 bases for V and 2 bases for J; bases not matched to a gene: 11. The CDR3 is 17 amino acids. The germline gives CDR1 SGHTA, CDR2 FQGNSA. Time point of the sample: pre-treatment baseline. Only in-frame clones appear in the TCRdb table, and some are missing; sequencing was by immunoSEQ multiplex PCR. The sample lists about 6,300 clones, 80% to 95% occurring once. The material sequenced was cell-free DNA from blood, taken from a patient treated with checkpoint blockade. This TCR came from a human donor with melanoma. The V and J genes are TRBV7-2 and TRBJ1-4; TRBD1 agrees at 7 bases. CDR3 sequence reads: CASSTRPTGTTNEKLFF. For the CDR3, the DNA is TGTGCCAGCAGCACCCGTCCGACAGGGACCACTAATGAAAAACTGTTTTTT.